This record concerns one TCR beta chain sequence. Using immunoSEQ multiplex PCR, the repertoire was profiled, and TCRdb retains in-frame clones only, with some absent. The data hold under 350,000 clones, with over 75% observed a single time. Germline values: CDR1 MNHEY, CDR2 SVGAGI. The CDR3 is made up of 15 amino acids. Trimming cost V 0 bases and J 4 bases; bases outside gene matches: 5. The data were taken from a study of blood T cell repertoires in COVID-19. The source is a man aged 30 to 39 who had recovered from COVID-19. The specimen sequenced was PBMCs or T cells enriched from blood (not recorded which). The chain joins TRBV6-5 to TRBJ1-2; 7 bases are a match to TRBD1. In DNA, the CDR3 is TGTGCCAGCAGTTACTCGAGGGGGCGCGGCTATGGCTACACCTTC. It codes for CASSYSRGRGYGYTF.